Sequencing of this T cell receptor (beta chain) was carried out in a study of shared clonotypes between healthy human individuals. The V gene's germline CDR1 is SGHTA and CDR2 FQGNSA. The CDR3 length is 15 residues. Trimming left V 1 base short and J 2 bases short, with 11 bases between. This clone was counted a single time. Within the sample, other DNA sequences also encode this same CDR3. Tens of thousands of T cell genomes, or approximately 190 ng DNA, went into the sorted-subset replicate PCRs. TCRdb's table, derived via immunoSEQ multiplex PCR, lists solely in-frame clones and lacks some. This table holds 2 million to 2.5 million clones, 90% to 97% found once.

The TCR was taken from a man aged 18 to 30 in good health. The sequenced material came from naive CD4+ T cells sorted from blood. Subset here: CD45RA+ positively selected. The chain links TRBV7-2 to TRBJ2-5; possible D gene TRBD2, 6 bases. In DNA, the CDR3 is TGTGCCAGCAGCTTAGTGGGGGGTGGGCAAGAGACCCAGTACTTC. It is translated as CASSLVGGGQETQYF. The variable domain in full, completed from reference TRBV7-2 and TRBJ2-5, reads GAGVSQSPSNKVTEKGKDVELRCDPISGHTALYWYRQSLGQGLEFLIYFQGNSAPDKSGLPSDRFSAERTGGSVSTLTIQRTQQEDSAVYLCASSLVGGGQETQYFGPGTRLLVL.